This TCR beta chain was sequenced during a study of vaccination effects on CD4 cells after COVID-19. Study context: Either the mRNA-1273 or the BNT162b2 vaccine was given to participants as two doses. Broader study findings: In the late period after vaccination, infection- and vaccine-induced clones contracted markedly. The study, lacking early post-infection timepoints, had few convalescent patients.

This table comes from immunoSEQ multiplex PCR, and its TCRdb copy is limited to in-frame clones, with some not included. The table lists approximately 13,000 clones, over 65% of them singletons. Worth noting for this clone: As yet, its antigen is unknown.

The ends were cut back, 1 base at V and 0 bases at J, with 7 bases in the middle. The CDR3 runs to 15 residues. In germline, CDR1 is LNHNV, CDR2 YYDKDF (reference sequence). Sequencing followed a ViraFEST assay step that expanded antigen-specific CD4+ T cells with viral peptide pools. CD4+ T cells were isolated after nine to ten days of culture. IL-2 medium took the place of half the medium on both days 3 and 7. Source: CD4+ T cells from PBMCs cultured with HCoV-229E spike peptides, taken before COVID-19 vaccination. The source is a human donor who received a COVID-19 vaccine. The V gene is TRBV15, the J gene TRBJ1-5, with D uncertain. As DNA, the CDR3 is TGTGCCACCAGCAGAGGGACGTATAGCAATCAGCCCCAGCATTTT. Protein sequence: CATSRGTYSNQPQHF.